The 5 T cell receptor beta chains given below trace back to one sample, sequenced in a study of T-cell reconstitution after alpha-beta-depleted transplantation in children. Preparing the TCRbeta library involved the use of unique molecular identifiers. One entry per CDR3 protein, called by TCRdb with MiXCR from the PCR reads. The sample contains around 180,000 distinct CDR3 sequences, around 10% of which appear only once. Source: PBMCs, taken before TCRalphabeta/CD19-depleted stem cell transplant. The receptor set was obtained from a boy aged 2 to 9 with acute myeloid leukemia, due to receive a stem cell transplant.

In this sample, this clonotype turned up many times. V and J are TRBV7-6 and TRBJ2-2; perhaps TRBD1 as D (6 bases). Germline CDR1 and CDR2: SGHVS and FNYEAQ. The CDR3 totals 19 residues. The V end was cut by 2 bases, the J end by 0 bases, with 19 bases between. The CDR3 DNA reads TGTGCCAGCAGCTTACTCCCCTCCGGGACACTAACGAACACCGGGGAGCTGTTTTTT. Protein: CASSLLPSGTLTNTGELFF.

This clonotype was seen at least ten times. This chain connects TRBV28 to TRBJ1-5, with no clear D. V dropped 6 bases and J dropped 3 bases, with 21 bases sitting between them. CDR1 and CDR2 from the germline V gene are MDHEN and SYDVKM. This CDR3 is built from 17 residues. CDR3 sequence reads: CASRGELVRRINQPQHF. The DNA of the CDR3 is TGTGCCAGCAGAGGAGAGTTGGTCCGAAGAATCAATCAGCCCCAGCATTTT.

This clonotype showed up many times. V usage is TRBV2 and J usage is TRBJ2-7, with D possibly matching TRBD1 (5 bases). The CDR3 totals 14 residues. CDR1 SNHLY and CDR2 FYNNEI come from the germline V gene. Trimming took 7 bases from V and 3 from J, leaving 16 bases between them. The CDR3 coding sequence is TGTGCCAGCACCGCCGACAGATTCGACTACGAGCAGTACTTC. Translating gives CASTADRFDYEQYF.

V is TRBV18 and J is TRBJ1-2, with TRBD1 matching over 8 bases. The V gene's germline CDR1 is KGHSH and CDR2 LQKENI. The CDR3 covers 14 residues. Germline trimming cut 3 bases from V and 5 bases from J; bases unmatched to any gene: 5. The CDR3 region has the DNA TGTGCCAGCTCACCGCTGGACAGGGATTATGGCTACACCTTC. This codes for CASSPLDRDYGYTF.

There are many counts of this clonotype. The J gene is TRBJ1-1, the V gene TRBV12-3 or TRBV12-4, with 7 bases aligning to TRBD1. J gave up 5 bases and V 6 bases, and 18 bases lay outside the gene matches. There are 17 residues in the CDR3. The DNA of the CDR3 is TGTGCCAGCAGAAAAACAGGGGTGGTGGTTCTAGCGACTGAAGCTTTCTTT. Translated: CASRKTGVVVLATEAFF.